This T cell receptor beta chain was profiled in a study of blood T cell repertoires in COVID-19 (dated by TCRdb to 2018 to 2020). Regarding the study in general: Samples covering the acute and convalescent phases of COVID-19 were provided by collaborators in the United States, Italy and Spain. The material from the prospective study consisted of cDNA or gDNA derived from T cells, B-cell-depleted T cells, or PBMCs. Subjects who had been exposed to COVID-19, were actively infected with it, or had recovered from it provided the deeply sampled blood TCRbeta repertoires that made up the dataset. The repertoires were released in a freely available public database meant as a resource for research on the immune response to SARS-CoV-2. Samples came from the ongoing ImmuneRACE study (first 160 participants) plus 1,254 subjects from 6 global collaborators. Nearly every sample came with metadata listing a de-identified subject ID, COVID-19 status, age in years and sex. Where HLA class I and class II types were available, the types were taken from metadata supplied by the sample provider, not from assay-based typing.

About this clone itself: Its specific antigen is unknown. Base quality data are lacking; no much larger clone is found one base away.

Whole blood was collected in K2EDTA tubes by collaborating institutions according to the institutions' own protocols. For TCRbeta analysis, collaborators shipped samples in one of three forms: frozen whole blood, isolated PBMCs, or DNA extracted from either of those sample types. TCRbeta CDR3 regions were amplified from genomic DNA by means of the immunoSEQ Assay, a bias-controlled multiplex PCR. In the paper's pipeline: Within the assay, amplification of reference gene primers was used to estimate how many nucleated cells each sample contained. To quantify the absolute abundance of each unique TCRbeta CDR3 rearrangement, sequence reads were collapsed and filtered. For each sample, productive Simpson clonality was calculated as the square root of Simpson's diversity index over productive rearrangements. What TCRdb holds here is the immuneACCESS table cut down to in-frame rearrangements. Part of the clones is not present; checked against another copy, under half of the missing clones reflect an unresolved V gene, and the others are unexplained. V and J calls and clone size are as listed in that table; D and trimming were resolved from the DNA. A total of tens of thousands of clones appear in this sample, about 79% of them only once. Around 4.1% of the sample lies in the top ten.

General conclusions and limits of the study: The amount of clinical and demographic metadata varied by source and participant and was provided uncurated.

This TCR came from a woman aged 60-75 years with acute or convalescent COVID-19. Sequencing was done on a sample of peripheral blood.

The DNA sequence follows: TGTGCCACTCGGGTAAACTTAGCTCGGCCCCAGCATTTT. Its translation reads: CATRVNLARPQHF. The rearranged segments are TRBV19 and TRBJ1-5; confidence is insufficient to name the D gene. Looking up the germline V gene (reference sequence) yields CDR1 LNHDA and CDR2 SQIVND. V is reduced by 10 bases and J by 9 bases, leaving a spacing of 19 bases between them. From the cysteine through the phenylalanine, the CDR3 covers 13 amino acids. The sequence is cut down to CDR3 DNA, 39 bases in frame from base 1. Full variable domain (CDR3 extended with the reference TRBV19 and TRBJ1-5 proteins): DGGITQSPKYLFRKEGQNVTLSCEQNLNHDAMYWYRQDPGQGLRLIYYSQIVNDFQKGDIAEGYSVSREKKESFPLTVTSAQKNPTAFYLCATRVNLARPQHFGDGTRLSIL.